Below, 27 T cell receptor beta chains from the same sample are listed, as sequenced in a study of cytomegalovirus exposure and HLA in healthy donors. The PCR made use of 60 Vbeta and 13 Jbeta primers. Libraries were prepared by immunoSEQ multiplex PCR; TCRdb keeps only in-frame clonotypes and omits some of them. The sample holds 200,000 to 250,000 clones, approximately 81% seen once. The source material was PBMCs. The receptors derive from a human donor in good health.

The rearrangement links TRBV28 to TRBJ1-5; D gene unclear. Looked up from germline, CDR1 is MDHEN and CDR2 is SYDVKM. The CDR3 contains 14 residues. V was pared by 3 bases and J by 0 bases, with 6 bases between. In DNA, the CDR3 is TGTGCCAGCAGTTTCGGGATTAGCAATCAGCCCCAGCATTTT. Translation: CASSFGISNQPQHF.

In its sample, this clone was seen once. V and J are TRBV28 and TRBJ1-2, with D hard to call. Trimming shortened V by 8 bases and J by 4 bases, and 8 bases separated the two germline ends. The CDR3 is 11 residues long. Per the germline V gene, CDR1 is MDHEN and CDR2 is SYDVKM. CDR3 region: CASGQAYGYTF. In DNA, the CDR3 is TGTGCCAGCGGCCAGGCCTATGGCTACACCTTC.

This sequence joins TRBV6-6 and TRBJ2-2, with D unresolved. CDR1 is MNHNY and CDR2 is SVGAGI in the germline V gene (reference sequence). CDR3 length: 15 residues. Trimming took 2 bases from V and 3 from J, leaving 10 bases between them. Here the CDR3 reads CASSYRSPHTGELFF. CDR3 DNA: TGTGCCAGCAGTTACAGAAGCCCTCACACCGGGGAGCTGTTTTTT.

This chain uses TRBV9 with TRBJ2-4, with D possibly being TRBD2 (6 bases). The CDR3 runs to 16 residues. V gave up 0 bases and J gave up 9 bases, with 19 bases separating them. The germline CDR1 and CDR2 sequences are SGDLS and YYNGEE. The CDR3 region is CASSVDGRQVRIIQYF. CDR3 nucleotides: TGTGCCAGCAGCGTAGATGGGAGGCAGGTGCGCATCATTCAGTACTTC.

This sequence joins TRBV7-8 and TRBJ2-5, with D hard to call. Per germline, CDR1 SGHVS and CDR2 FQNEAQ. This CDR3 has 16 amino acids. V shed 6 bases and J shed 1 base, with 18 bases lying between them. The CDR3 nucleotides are TGTGCCAGCAGTCCGAGTCCGAGTAGCTTCCAAGAGACCCAGTACTTC. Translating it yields CASSPSPSSFQETQYF.

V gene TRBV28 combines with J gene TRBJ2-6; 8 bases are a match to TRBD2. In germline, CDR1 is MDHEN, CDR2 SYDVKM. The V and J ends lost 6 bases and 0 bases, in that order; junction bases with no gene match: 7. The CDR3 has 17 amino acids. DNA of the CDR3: TGTGCCAGCAGCCCCGGGGGGGCAGGCTCTGGGGCCAACGTCCTGACTTTC. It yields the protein CASSPGGAGSGANVLTF.

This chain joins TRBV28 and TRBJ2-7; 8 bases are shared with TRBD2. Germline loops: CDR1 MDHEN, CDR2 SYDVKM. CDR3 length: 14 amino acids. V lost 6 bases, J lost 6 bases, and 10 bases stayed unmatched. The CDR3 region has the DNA TGTGCCAGCAGGCGGGGGGCAAGTAAAGGCGAGCAGTACTTC. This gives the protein CASRRGASKGEQYF.

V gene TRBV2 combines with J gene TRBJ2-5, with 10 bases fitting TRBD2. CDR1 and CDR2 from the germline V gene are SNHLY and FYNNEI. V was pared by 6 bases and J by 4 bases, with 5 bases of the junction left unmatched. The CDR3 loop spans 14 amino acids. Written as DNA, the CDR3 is TGTGCCAGCAGCCAGCGGGAGGGCAGAGAGACCCAGTACTTC. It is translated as CASSQREGRETQYF.

Written as DNA, the CDR3 is TGTGCCAGCAGTGAACTACCGGGACTAGCTCTTTACGAGCAGTACTTC. As protein: CASSELPGLALYEQYF. The V call is TRBV6-1, the J call TRBJ2-7, with 9 bases matching TRBD2. CDR3 length: 16 residues. The germline CDR1 and CDR2 sequences are MNHNS and SASEGT. V was clipped by 2 bases and J by 4 bases; unmatched bases: 9.

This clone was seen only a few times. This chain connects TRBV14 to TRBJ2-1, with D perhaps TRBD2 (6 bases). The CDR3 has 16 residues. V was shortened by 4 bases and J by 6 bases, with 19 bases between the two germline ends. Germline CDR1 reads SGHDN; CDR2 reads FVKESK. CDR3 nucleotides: TGTGCCAGCAGCCCCCTCGGGAGCGGTTTGGGCAATGAGCAGTTCTTC. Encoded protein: CASSPLGSGLGNEQFF.

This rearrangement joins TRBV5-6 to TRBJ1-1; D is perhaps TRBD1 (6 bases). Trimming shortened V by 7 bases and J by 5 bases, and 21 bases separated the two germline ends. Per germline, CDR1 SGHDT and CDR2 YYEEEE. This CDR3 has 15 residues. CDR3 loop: CASCLGGAGRTEAFF. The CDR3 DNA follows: TGTGCCAGCTGCCTTGGGGGGGCAGGGAGGACTGAAGCTTTCTTT.

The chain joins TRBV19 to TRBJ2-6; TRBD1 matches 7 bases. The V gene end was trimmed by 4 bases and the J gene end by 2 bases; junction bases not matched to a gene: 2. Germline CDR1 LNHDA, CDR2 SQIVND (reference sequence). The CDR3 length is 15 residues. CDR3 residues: CASSTTGPGANVLTF. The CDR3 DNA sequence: TGTGCCAGTAGTACGACAGGGCCTGGGGCCAACGTCCTGACTTTC.

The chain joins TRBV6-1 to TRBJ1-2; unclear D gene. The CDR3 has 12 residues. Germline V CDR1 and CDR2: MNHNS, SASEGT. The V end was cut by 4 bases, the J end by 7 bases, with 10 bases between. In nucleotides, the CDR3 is TGTGCCAGCAGTGGAATGGGCCCTGGCTACACCTTC. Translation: CASSGMGPGYTF.

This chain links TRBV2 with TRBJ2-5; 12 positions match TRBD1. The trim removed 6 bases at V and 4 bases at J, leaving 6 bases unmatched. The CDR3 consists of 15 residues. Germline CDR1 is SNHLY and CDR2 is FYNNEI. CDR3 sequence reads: CASSRDRGRPETQYF. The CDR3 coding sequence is TGTGCCAGCAGCCGGGACAGGGGGCGCCCAGAGACCCAGTACTTC.

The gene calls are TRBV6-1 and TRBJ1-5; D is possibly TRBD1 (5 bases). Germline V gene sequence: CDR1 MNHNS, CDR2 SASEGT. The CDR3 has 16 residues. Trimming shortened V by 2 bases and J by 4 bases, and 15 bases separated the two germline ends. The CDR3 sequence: CASSEKWGGWNQPQHF. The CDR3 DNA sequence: TGTGCCAGCAGTGAAAAGTGGGGGGGGTGGAATCAGCCCCAGCATTTT.

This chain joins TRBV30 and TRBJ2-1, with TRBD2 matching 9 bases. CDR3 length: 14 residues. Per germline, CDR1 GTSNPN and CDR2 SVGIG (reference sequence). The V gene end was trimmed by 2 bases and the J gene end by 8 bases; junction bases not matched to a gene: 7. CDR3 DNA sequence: TGTGCCTGGAGTAGTCTAGCGGGACCCGATGAGCAGTTCTTC. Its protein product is CAWSSLAGPDEQFF.

In nucleotides, the CDR3 is TGTGCCAGCAGCTCGGGGGGACCCCAGAGGAACACCATATATTTT. Amino acids: CASSSGGPQRNTIYF. The chain joins TRBV11-2 to TRBJ1-3; D is perhaps TRBD1 (5 bases). This CDR3 comprises 15 residues. Trimming cost V 4 bases and J 7 bases, with 17 bases left between them. The germline V gene has CDR1 SGHAT and CDR2 FQNNGV.

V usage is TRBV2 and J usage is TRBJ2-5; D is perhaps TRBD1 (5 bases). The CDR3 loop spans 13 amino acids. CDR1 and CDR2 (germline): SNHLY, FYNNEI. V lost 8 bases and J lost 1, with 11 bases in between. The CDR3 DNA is TGTGCCAGCCTGACAGAACTCCAAGAGACCCAGTACTTC. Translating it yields CASLTELQETQYF.

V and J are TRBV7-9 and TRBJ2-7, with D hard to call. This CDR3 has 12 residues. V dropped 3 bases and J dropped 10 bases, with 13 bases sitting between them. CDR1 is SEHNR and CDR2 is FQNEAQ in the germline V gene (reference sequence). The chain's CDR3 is CASSFQSDSQYF. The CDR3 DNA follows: TGTGCCAGCAGCTTCCAGAGCGATTCCCAGTACTTC.

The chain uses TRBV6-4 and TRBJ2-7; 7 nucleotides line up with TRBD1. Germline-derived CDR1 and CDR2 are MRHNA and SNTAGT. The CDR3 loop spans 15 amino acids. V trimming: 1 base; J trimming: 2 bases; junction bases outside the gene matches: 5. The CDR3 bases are TGTGCCAGCAGTGACTGGACAGGTGGAACCTACGAGCAGTACTTC. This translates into CASSDWTGGTYEQYF.

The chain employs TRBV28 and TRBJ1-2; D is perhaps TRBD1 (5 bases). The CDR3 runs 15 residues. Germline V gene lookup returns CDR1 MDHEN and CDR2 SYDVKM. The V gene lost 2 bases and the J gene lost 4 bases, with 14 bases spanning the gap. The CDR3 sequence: CASSLIQDTPYGYTF. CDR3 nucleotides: TGTGCCAGCAGTTTAATCCAGGACACGCCCTATGGCTACACCTTC.

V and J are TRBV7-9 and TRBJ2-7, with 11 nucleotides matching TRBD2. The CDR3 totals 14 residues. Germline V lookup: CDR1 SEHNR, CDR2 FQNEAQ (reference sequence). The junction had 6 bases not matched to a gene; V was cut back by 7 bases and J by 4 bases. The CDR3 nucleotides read TGTGCCAGCACCTACGGGACTAGCGGATACGAGCAGTACTTC. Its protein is CASTYGTSGYEQYF.

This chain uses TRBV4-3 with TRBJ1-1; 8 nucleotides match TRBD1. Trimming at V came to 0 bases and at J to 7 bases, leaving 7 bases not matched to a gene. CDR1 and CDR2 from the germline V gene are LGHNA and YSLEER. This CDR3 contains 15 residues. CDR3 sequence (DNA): TGCGCCAGCAGCCAAGAATCCAGGGGGCAAGGTGAAGCTTTCTTT. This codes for CASSQESRGQGEAFF.

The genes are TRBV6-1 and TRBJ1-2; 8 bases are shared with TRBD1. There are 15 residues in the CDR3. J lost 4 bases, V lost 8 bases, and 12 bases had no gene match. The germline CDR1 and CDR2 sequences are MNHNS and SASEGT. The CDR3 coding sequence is TGTGCCAGCGCCATGGATGGACAGGGCCTCTATGGCTACACCTTC. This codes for CASAMDGQGLYGYTF.

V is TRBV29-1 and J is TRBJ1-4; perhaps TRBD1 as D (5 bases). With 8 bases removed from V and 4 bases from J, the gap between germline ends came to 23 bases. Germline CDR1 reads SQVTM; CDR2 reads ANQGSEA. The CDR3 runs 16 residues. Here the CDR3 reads CSTPFGSDSLNEKLFF. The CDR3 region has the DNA TGCAGCACCCCTTTCGGATCCGACAGCCTTAATGAAAAACTGTTTTTT.

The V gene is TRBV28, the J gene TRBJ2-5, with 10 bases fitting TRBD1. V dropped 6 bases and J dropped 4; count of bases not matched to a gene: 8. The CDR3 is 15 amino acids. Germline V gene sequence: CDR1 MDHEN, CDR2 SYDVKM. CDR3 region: CASSKGQGRGETQYF. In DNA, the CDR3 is TGTGCCAGCAGCAAGGGACAGGGGCGGGGAGAGACCCAGTACTTC. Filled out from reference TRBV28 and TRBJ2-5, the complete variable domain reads DVKVTQSSRYLVKRTGEKVFLECVQDMDHENMFWYRQDPGLGLRLIYFSYDVKMKEKGDIPEGYSVSREKKERFSLILESASTNQTSMYLCASSKGQGRGETQYFGPGTRLLVL.

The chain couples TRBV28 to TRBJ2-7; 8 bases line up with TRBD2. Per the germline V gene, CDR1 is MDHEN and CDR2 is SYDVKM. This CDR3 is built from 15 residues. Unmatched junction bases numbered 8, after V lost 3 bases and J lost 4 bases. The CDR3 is CASSFGWTSSYEQYF. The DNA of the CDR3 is TGTGCCAGCAGTTTCGGGTGGACTAGCTCATACGAGCAGTACTTC.